The rows below give T cell receptor beta chains drawn from one sample of a study of blood T cell repertoires in COVID-19. This table comes from immunoSEQ multiplex PCR, and its TCRdb copy is limited to in-frame clones, with some not included. The table records about 27,000 clones, roughly 82% of them present only once. The sample comprised peripheral blood. The receptors were gathered from a man of 80 years or more with active or convalescent COVID-19. Both conserved end residues are part of each CDR3. Expanded clones are given a class, and other clones once, few, many or no size at all.

CATSDVRGNQKLFF,TRBV15,TRBJ1-4,.
CASSQESRGANYGYTF,TRBV4-2,TRBJ1-2,.
CASRRQGGTEAFF,TRBV3-1/TRBV3-2,TRBJ1-1,.
CASSLGAQDYGYTF,TRBV5-1,TRBJ1-2,medium-sized
CASSGGYNSPLHF,TRBV5-6,TRBJ1-6,few
CSGGQGAGEQYF,TRBV29-1,TRBJ2-7,.
CASSITSGTPNEQFF,TRBV19,TRBJ2-1,.
CASSRDPRDLTEAFF,TRBV19,TRBJ1-1,.
CASSGQPNYGYTF,TRBV2,TRBJ1-2,.
CASSYASGGVNNEKLFF,TRBV6-2/TRBV6-3,TRBJ1-4,.
CASSQERADLSTDTQYF,TRBV4-2,TRBJ2-3,.
CASSRGGGAFGYTF,TRBV6-5,TRBJ1-2,.
CASRRGQGAHTEAFF,TRBV2,TRBJ1-1,.
CASSGGGNTEAFF,TRBV21-1,TRBJ1-1,.
CASSQDSPGFRNEKLFF,TRBV14,TRBJ1-4,.
CASSANRGQPQHF,TRBV28,TRBJ1-5,.
CASSGQTYAGELFF,TRBV2,TRBJ2-2,.
CASSTGNLGADTQYF,TRBV9,TRBJ2-3,.
CASSYPTGLSYEQYF,TRBV6-5,TRBJ2-7,.
CASSVSLVRSTGELFF,TRBV2,TRBJ2-2,.
CASSLGGQGPSYEQYF,TRBV7-8,TRBJ2-7,.
CASSGAGTRGQPQHF,TRBV2,TRBJ1-5,few
CSASQGREQFF,TRBV20-1,TRBJ2-1,.
CASKLSGQGAAVSF,TRBV6-1,TRBJ1-2,.
CASSYRAFGSNQPQHF,TRBV6-5,TRBJ1-5,few
CASSQTTGGRTEAFF,TRBV7-2,TRBJ1-1,.
CASSQDRGGRSYEQYF,TRBV4-2,TRBJ2-7,.
CASSQGRQGLWGNIQYF,TRBV4-1,TRBJ2-4,.
CASRDINYGYTF,TRBV6-5,TRBJ1-2,.
CATSGTGVGTQYF,TRBV10-1,TRBJ2-5,once
CASSLSWDRSNYGYTF,TRBV18,TRBJ1-2,.
CASSDLLLEAFF,TRBV25-1,TRBJ1-1,once
CASSRDREGGYTF,TRBV10-1,TRBJ1-2,.
CASSRTRGGFTEQFF,TRBV9,TRBJ2-1,once
CASRMRDTEAFF,TRBV6-5,TRBJ1-1,.
CASSLRKRLSYNEQFF,TRBV4-2,TRBJ2-1,.
CASSLRLAGTGELFF,TRBV7-8,TRBJ2-2,.
CATSLSAGAYNEQFF,TRBV15,TRBJ2-1,few
CASSLVGTTPLHF,TRBV19,TRBJ1-6,.
CASSLSPQGTDTQYF,TRBV5-1,TRBJ2-3,.
CASRPPGAIEQYF,TRBV7-9,TRBJ2-7,.
CSVIGGRETQYF,TRBV29-1,TRBJ2-5,.
CASGFPEAFF,TRBV19,TRBJ1-1,.
CASSTDRSNDGEQFF,TRBV19,TRBJ2-1,.
CASSLAPSPNYGYTF,TRBV11-1,TRBJ1-2,.
CASSPAVPEAFF,TRBV2,TRBJ1-1,.
CASSESGTSGGLDTQYF,TRBV6-1,TRBJ2-3,.
CASRLGRENEQYF,TRBV6-6,TRBJ2-7,.
CASSTTPGFSYEQYF,TRBV2,TRBJ2-7,.